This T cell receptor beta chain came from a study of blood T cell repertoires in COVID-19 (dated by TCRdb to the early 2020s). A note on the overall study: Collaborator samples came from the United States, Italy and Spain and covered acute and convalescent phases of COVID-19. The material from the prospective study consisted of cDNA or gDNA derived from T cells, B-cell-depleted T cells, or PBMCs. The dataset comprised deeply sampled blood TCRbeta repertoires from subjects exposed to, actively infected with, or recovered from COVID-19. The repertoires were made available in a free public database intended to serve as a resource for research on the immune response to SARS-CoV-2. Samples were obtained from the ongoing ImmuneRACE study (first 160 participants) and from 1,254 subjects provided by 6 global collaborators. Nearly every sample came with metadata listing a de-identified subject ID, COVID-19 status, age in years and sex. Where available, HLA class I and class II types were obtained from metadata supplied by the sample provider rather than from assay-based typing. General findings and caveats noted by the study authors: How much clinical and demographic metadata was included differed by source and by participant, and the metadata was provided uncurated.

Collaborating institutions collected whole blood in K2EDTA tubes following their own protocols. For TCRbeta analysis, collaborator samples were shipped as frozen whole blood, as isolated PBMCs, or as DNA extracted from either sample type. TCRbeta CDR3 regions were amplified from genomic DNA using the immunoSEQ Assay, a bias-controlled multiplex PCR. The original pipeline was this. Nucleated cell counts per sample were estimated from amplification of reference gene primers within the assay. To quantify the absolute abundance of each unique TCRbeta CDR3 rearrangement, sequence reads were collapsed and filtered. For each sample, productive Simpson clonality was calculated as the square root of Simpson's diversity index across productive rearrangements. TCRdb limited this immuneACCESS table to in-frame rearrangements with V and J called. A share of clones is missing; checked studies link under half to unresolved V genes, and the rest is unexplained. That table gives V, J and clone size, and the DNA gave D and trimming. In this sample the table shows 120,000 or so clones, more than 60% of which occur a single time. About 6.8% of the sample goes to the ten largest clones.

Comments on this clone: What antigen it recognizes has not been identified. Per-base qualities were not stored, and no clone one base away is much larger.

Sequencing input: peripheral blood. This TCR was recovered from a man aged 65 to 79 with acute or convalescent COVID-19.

In nucleotides, the sequence is TGTGCCAGCAGCTTCTGGCTCAATCAGCCCCAGCATTTT. It codes for CASSFWLNQPQHF. The chain is encoded by TRBV7-2 joined to TRBJ1-5; the D segment cannot be called with confidence. The junction carries 6 bases between V and J, which are trimmed by 3 bases and 3 bases respectively. The CDR3 holds 13 amino acids from the cysteine to the phenylalanine. Just the 39-base CDR3 DNA is kept, in frame starting at base 1. From the germline V gene, CDR1 is SGHTA and CDR2 is FQGNSA.